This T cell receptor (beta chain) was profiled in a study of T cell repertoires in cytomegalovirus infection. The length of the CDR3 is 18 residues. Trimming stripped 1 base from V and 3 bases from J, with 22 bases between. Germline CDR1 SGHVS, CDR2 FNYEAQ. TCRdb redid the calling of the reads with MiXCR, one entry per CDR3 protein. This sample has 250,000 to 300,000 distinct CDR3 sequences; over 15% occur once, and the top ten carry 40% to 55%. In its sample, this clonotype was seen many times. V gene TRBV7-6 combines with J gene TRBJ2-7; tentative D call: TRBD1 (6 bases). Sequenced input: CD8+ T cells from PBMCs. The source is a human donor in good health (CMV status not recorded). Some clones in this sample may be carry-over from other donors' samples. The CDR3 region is CASSLVAFAGENHYEQYF. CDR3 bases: TGTGCCAGCAGCTTAGTCGCCTTCGCAGGGGAGAACCACTACGAGCAGTACTTC.